The T cell receptor beta chain under discussion was sequenced for a study of Ad26.COV2.S vaccination and SARS-CoV-2 variants. The method was immunoSEQ multiplex PCR; TCRdb's version includes in-frame clones alone and lacks a portion of them. The table includes 400,000 to 450,000 clones, over 75% detected once. Specified treatment: approximately 18 received Ad26.COV2.S at low or high dose, single or two shots; roughly five received placebo; per-sample allocation not given. The study sampled participants on day 63 after the first vaccine or placebo injection. The CDR3 loop spans 12 amino acids. Germline lookup yields CDR1 SGHAT and CDR2 FQNNGV. Trimming left V 1 base short and J 8 bases short, with 8 bases between.

This chain uses TRBV11-2 with TRBJ1-2; unclear D gene. The starting material was peripheral blood, obtained in a trial of Ad26.COV2.S vaccine versus placebo. This receptor was taken from a person aged 18 to 59 who received the Ad26.COV2.S COVID-19 vaccine or a placebo. The DNA for the CDR3 is TGTGCCAGCAGCTTAGTTACCTTCGGCTACACCTTC. This codes for CASSLVTFGYTF. The full variable domain, with the rest looked up from reference TRBV11-2 and TRBJ1-2, is EAGVAQSPRYKIIEKRQSVAFWCNPISGHATLYWYQQILGQGPKLLIQFQNNGVVDDSQLPKDRFSAERLKGVDSTLKIQPAKLEDSAVYLCASSLVTFGYTFGSGTRLTVV.